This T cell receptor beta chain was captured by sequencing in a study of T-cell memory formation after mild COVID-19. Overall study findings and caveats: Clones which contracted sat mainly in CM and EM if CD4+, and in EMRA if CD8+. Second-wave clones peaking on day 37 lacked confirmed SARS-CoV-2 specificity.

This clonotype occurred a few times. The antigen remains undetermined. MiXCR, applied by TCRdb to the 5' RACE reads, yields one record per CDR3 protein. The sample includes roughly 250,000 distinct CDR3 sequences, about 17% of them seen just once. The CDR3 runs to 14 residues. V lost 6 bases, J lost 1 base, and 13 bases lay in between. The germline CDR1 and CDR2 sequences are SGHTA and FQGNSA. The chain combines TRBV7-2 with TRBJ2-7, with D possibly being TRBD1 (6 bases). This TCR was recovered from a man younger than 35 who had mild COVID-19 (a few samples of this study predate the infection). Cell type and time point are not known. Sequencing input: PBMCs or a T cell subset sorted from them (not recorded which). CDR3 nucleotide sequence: TGTGCCAGCAGGGGGAATGACAGGTCCTACGAGCAGTACTTC. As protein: CASRGNDRSYEQYF.